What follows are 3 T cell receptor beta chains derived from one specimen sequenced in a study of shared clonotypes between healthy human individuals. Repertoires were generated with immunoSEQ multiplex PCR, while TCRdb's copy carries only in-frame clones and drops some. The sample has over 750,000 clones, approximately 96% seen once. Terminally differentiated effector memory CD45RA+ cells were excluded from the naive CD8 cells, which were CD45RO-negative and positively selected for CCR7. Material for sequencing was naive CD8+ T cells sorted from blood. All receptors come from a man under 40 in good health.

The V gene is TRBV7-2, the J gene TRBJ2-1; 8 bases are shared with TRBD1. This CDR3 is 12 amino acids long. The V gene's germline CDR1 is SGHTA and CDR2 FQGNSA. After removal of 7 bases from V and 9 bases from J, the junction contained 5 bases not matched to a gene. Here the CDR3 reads CASTRGLVEQFF. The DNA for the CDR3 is TGTGCCAGCACCAGGGGGCTAGTTGAGCAGTTCTTC.

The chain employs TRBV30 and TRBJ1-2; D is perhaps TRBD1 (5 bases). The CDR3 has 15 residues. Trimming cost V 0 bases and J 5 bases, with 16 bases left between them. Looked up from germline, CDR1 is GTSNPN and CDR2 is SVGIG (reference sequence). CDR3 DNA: TGTGCCTGGAGTGTGGGACCGGGGGACGAATATGGCTACACCTTC. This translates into CAWSVGPGDEYGYTF. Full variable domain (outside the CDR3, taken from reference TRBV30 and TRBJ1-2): SQTIHQWPATLVQPVGSPLSLECTVEGTSNPNLYWYRQAAGRGLQLLFYSVGIGQISSEVPQNLSASRPQDRQFILSSKKLLLSDSGFYLCAWSVGPGDEYGYTFGSGTRLTVV.

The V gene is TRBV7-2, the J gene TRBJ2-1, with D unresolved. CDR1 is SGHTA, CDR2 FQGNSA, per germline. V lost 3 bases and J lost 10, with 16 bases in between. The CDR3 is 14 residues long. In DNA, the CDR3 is TGTGCCAGCAGCTTCTACAACCCGTCAGACGAGCAGTTCTTC. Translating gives CASSFYNPSDEQFF. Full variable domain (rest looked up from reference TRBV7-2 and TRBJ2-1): GAGVSQSPSNKVTEKGKDVELRCDPISGHTALYWYRQSLGQGLEFLIYFQGNSAPDKSGLPSDRFSAERTGGSVSTLTIQRTQQEDSAVYLCASSFYNPSDEQFFGPGTRLTVL.